Below, one T cell receptor (beta chain) is given with its context. TCRdb's table, derived via immunoSEQ multiplex PCR, lists solely in-frame clones and lacks some. The sample has about 2.4 million clones, roughly nine tenths seen once. This record comes from a study of shared clonotypes between healthy human individuals. V shed 4 bases and J 3 bases; nucleotides not matched to a gene: 5. The germline CDR1 and CDR2 sequences are SGHDT and YYEEEE. The CDR3 is 15 residues long. The origin of this receptor is a young man in good health. Sequenced: naive CD4+ T cells sorted from blood. Sample subset: CD45RA+ positively selected. V is TRBV5-6 and J is TRBJ1-4, with TRBD1 identical over 8 bases. CDR3 amino acids: CASSDQGASNEKLFF. The CDR3, as DNA: TGTGCCAGCAGCGATCAGGGGGCCTCTAATGAAAAACTGTTTTTT.